This passage covers 14 T cell receptor beta chains from one sample sequenced in a study of shared clonotypes between healthy human individuals (dated by TCRdb to the early 2020s). Library preparation used the immunoSEQ multiplex PCR assay. In TCRdb, the immuneACCESS table is reduced to in-frame sequences with V and J assigned. These tables do not hold every clone; where another copy was compared, an unresolved V gene accounts for under half, and the others remain unexplained. The table for this sample lists approximately 1.9 million clones; about 93% of them were counted only once. Clones ranked in the top ten supply more than 1.5% of the sample. CD8 naive samples consisted of CD45RO-negative cells that were positively selected for CCR7, yielding a CD45RA+CCR7+ population without TemRA cells. Sequencing was done on a sample of naive CD8+ T cells from PBMCs. What this sample's cell subset or site label stands for: CD45RA+CCR7+. Source of these receptors: a young man in good health. Some clones in this sample may be carry-over from other donors' samples.

This chain connects TRBV9 to TRBJ1-2; 7 bases line up with TRBD1. The CDR3 sequence is 16 residues long. V trimming: 0 bases; J trimming: 4 bases; junction bases outside the gene matches: 9. CDR1 SGDLS and CDR2 YYNGEE come from the germline V gene. As DNA, the CDR3 is TGTGCCAGCAGCGTAGGTACAGGGGCCCTGGTCTATGGCTACACCTTC. Translated, it gives CASSVGTGALVYGYTF.

The chain is built from TRBV6-1 and TRBJ1-1; tentatively, D is TRBD1 (5 bases). Germline CDR1 reads MNHNS; CDR2 reads SASEGT. Deletions cut 3 bases from V and 0 bases from J, with 11 bases between. This CDR3 region has 15 residues. CDR3 in DNA: TGTGCCAGCAGTGAGTCGGCGGGGGTGAACACTGAAGCTTTCTTT. The encoded protein is CASSESAGVNTEAFF.

V usage is TRBV19 and J usage is TRBJ2-7; no firm D call. V dropped 6 bases and J dropped 0 bases, with 18 bases sitting between them. The CDR3 consists of 16 residues. Germline CDR1 is LNHDA and CDR2 is SQIVND (reference sequence). CDR3 in amino acids: CASSPTFALPSYEQYF. Here the CDR3 DNA reads TGTGCCAGTAGCCCCACCTTTGCCCTGCCCTCCTACGAGCAGTACTTC.

About this clone itself: Other nucleotide sequences from this sample produce the same CDR3. The V gene is TRBV5-1, the J gene TRBJ2-7, with a tentative D call TRBD1 (6 bases). CDR3 length equals 13 residues. CDR1 and CDR2 from the germline V gene are SGHRS and YFSETQ. V was cut by 3 bases and J by 0 bases, with 7 bases left in between. The CDR3 DNA is TGCGCCAGCAGCTCAGGGGACTCCTACGAGCAGTACTTC. Protein: CASSSGDSYEQYF.

A single count supports this clone. The V gene is TRBV28, the J gene TRBJ2-3, with 10 positions matching TRBD2. Trimming took 5 bases from V and 3 from J; bases not matched to a gene: 8. This CDR3 has 16 residues. The germline V gene encodes CDR1 MDHEN and CDR2 SYDVKM. Written as DNA, the CDR3 is TGTGCCAGCAGTCCCCCAAGCGGGAGGGATACAGATACGCAGTATTTT. It specifies CASSPPSGRDTDTQYF.

The chain uses TRBV4-3 and TRBJ2-7; 8 bases align to TRBD2. The CDR3 has 15 amino acids. V trimming: 4 bases; J trimming: 4 bases; junction bases outside the gene matches: 9. Germline values: CDR1 LGHNA, CDR2 YSLEER. This CDR3 is CASSPGREGGYEQYF. CDR3 nucleotide sequence: TGCGCCAGCAGCCCGGGACGGGAGGGTGGGTACGAGCAGTACTTC.

The chain combines TRBV25-1 with TRBJ1-4; 7 bases are a match to TRBD1. V trimming: 5 bases; J trimming: 7 bases; junction bases outside the gene matches: 7. The CDR3 sequence is 14 residues long. CDR1 and CDR2 (germline): MGHDK, SYGVNS. The CDR3 loop reads CASSYDRAGEKLFF. CDR3 nucleotides: TGTGCCAGCAGTTACGACAGGGCGGGTGAAAAACTGTTTTTT. The entire variable domain, with the rest obtained from reference TRBV25-1 and TRBJ1-4, is as follows: EADIYQTPRYLVIGTGKKITLECSQTMGHDKMYWYQQDPGMELHLIHYSYGVNSTEKGDLSSESTVSRIRTEHFPLTLESARPSHTSQYLCASSYDRAGEKLFFGSGTQLSVL.

The chain couples TRBV2 to TRBJ1-1; D is perhaps TRBD1 (5 bases). The germline V and J ends were trimmed by 6 bases and 3 bases, with 11 bases remaining between them. The CDR3 runs to 13 residues. Germline assignment: CDR1 SNHLY and CDR2 FYNNEI. CDR3 DNA sequence: TGTGCCAGCAGCCGACAGACTCACACTGAAGCTTTCTTT. Translating it yields CASSRQTHTEAFF.

The CDR3 loop reads CASFSGRDYEQYF. CDR3 sequence (DNA): TGTGCCAGTTTTAGCGGGAGGGACTACGAGCAGTACTTC. This rearrangement joins TRBV2 to TRBJ2-7, with TRBD2 matching 11 bases. V shed 9 bases, J shed 3 bases, and the junction held 4 bases outside the gene matches. Per germline, CDR1 SNHLY and CDR2 FYNNEI. This CDR3 has 13 residues.

This chain links TRBV4-2 with TRBJ2-1; unclear D gene. Germline-derived CDR1 and CDR2 are LGHNA and YNFKEQ. This CDR3 is built from 13 residues. V was trimmed by 3 bases and J by 3 bases, leaving 6 bases between them. CDR3 nucleotides: TGTGCCAGCAGCCAGGGGAACTACAATGAGCAGTTCTTC. Translation gives CASSQGNYNEQFF.

This chain joins TRBV28 and TRBJ2-5; D possibly corresponds to TRBD1 (5 bases). The CDR3 contains 13 residues. Germline V gene data show CDR1 as MDHEN and CDR2 as SYDVKM. Trimming left V 6 bases short and J 2 bases short, with 10 bases between. CDR3 in amino acids: CASSRASQETQYF. Written as DNA, the CDR3 is TGTGCCAGCAGCAGGGCTAGTCAAGAGACCCAGTACTTC.

The rearrangement uses TRBV6-1 and TRBJ2-7, with 7 nucleotides matching TRBD1. The CDR3 is 14 amino acids. Germline CDR1 is MNHNS and CDR2 is SASEGT. The V and J ends lost 5 bases and 5 bases, in that order; junction bases with no gene match: 9. The CDR3, as DNA: TGTGCCAGCAGTCCAAGGGACAGTGGAGACGAGCAGTACTTC. This translates into CASSPRDSGDEQYF.

The chain is built from TRBV7-6 and TRBJ1-1; D is undetermined. Germline V gives CDR1 SGHVS, CDR2 FNYEAQ. The CDR3 runs 12 residues. Trimming removed 10 bases at V and 1 base at J, with 10 bases between. In DNA form, the CDR3 reads TGTGCCACCTTCGACTGGAACACTGAAGCTTTCTTT. It is translated as CATFDWNTEAFF.

The chain employs TRBV7-9 and TRBJ2-7; TRBD2 matches at 14 bases. V dropped 1 base and J dropped 6; count of bases not matched to a gene: 5. The V gene's germline CDR1 is SEHNR and CDR2 FQNEAQ (reference sequence). CDR3 length: 16 residues. The CDR3 DNA reads as TGTGCCAGCAGCTTAGGGGGACTAGCGGGAGTACGCGAGCAGTACTTC. Translating it yields CASSLGGLAGVREQYF.